These 5 T cell receptor beta chains were all obtained from the same sample, sequenced in a study of human T cells and chemical hapten exposure. TCRdb processed the RACE reads anew with MiXCR; each CDR3 protein has one entry. The sample shows more than 65,000 distinct CDR3 sequences, approximately 35% of them seen only once. Time point reported: patch test 1, 2 weeks after DPC sensitization. Described treatment: therapeutic diphenylcyclopropenone sensitization with weekly scalp DPC. The sample in question was whole blood, obtained in connection with sensitization to the hapten diphenylcyclopropenone (DPC). These TCRs come from a man aged 35 to 55 with alopecia areata. Some clones in this sample may be carry-over from other donors' samples.

This clonotype was detected only a few times. This rearrangement joins TRBV6-2 or TRBV6-3 to TRBJ1-5; D uncertain. With 6 bases removed from V and 0 bases from J, the gap between germline ends came to 9 bases. From germline, CDR1 is MNHEY and CDR2 SVGEGT. This CDR3 is 14 amino acids long. CDR3 DNA: TGTGCCAGCAGGTGGTCAGATAGCAATCAGCCCCAGCATTTT. It is translated as CASRWSDSNQPQHF.

V usage is TRBV24-1 and J usage is TRBJ2-1; a possible D gene is TRBD2 (6 bases). V lost 7 bases, J lost 3 bases, and 9 bases lay in between. Looked up from germline, CDR1 is KGHDR and CDR2 is SFDVKD. The CDR3 is made up of 13 amino acids. The CDR3 DNA reads as TGTGCCACCAGCGGGACTTTCTACAATGAGCAGTTCTTC. Its protein product is CATSGTFYNEQFF.

This clonotype is classed as medium-sized. The genes are TRBV11-2 and TRBJ1-1; D remains ambiguous. V lost 5 bases and J lost 1, with 11 bases in between. This CDR3 is 14 amino acids long. Germline values: CDR1 SGHAT, CDR2 FQNNGV. The CDR3 here is CASSPAGTNTEAFF. The CDR3 DNA is TGTGCCAGCAGCCCCGCTGGCACGAACACTGAAGCTTTCTTT.

This clonotype was observed a few times. The rearrangement links TRBV3-1 to TRBJ2-2; maybe TRBD1 (5 bases). The germline CDR1 and CDR2 sequences are LGHDT and YNNKEL (reference sequence). The CDR3 length is 12 residues. Trimming took off 4 bases at V and 6 bases at J, with 6 bases between the two ends. CDR3 nucleotide sequence: TGTGCCAGCAGCCCAGGGCCCGGGGAGCTGTTTTTT. Translation: CASSPGPGELFF.

The chain employs TRBV6-1 and TRBJ1-1; no reliable D call. The length of the CDR3 is 15 residues. In germline, CDR1 is MNHNS, CDR2 SASEGT. Trimming removed 6 bases at V and 5 bases at J, with 19 bases between. This CDR3 is CASSAVFRGLTEAFF. The CDR3 DNA sequence: TGTGCCAGCAGCGCCGTGTTCCGGGGTTTGACTGAAGCTTTCTTT.